Below, 8 T cell receptor beta chains from the same sample are listed, as sequenced in a study of T cell responses to AZD1222 COVID-19 vaccine. Using immunoSEQ multiplex PCR, the repertoire was profiled, and TCRdb retains in-frame clones only, with some absent. The sample lists 75,000 to 85,000 clones; around 90% were seen once. Sequences were derived from peripheral blood, sampled on day 0 of AZD1222 vaccination. Receptor source: an adult in good health.

This clone was picked up one time. This chain joins TRBV4-1 and TRBJ1-4, with 7 bases lining up with TRBD1. CDR1 is MGHRA and CDR2 is YSYEKL in the germline V gene. Trimming at V came to 4 bases and at J to 3 bases, leaving 14 bases not matched to a gene. The CDR3 is made up of 18 amino acids. CDR3 nucleotide sequence: TGCGCCAGCAGCCGAACCTGGTTGCAGGGGGGGTCTAATGAAAAACTGTTTTTT. Translated, it gives CASSRTWLQGGSNEKLFF.

This chain connects TRBV5-8 to TRBJ1-1, with TRBD1 matching 7 bases. Germline V CDR1 and CDR2: SGHTS, YDEGEE. The CDR3 length is 15 residues. With 4 bases clipped from V and 6 bases from J, the junction kept 12 bases outside the gene matches. The CDR3 region is CASSPGFDRVSEAFF. CDR3 coding DNA: TGTGCCAGCAGCCCAGGTTTCGACAGGGTATCTGAAGCTTTCTTT. Complete variable domain (other parts from reference TRBV5-8 and TRBJ1-1): EAGVTQSPTHLIKTRGQQATLRCSPISGHTSVYWYQQALGLGLQFLLWYDEGEERNRGNFPPRFSGRQFPNYSSELNVNALELEDSALYLCASSPGFDRVSEAFFGQGTRLTVV.

The V and J genes are TRBV10-3 and TRBJ1-2; unclear D gene. The CDR3 is 11 amino acids. V was pared by 11 bases and J by 8 bases, with 15 bases between. From germline, CDR1 is ENHRY and CDR2 SYGVKD. The CDR3 loop reads CAAADWEGYTF. The CDR3 bases are TGTGCCGCCGCGGACTGGGAGGGCTACACCTTC.

The V call is TRBV2, the J call TRBJ2-2; D gene uncertain. The V end was cut by 6 bases, the J end by 8 bases, with 10 bases between. Germline CDR1 and CDR2: SNHLY and FYNNEI. The CDR3 runs to 12 residues. The CDR3 is CASRPLGGELFF. The CDR3 DNA is TGTGCCAGCAGACCTTTAGGGGGGGAGCTGTTTTTT.

The chain carries TRBV7-9 and TRBJ2-1, with 11 bases aligning to TRBD2. This CDR3 region has 17 residues. Per germline, CDR1 SEHNR and CDR2 FQNEAQ (reference sequence). V shed 4 bases, J shed 8 bases, and the junction held 13 bases outside the gene matches. The CDR3 nucleotides read TGTGCCAGCAGCTCTACCCTGGTAGCGGGAGGGTTAGATGAGCAGTTCTTC. It encodes CASSSTLVAGGLDEQFF.

This rearrangement joins TRBV2 to TRBJ2-5; D might be TRBD1 or TRBD2, each matching 5 bases. The CDR3 has 15 residues. CDR1 is SNHLY, CDR2 FYNNEI, per germline. With 6 bases removed from V and 5 bases from J, the gap between germline ends came to 19 bases. The CDR3 spells CASSARVGGYETQYF. The CDR3 DNA is TGTGCCAGCAGCGCCCGGGTTGGGGGTTACGAGACCCAGTACTTC.

V gene TRBV5-5 combines with J gene TRBJ2-1; no firm D call. The V end lost 2 bases, the J end lost 1 base, and 1 base lay between the germline ends. The germline V gene encodes CDR1 SGHKS and CDR2 YYEKEE (reference sequence). CDR3 length equals 12 residues. The CDR3 nucleotides are TGTGCCAGCAGCTTTTCCTACAATGAGCAGTTCTTC. Translation: CASSFSYNEQFF.

The gene calls are TRBV6-4 and TRBJ2-7; D remains ambiguous. The CDR3 covers 15 residues. In germline, CDR1 is MRHNA, CDR2 SNTAGT. Trimming left V 3 bases short and J 0 bases short, with 12 bases between. The CDR3 nucleotides read TGTGCCAGCAGTGAGTTTTGGGGTAACTCCTACGAGCAGTACTTC. Protein sequence: CASSEFWGNSYEQYF.